Listed below are T cell receptor beta chains from one sample, sequenced in a study of blood T cell repertoires in COVID-19. The assay was immunoSEQ multiplex PCR, and TCRdb's table has in-frame clones only and misses some. The table includes over 250,000 clones, 88% detected once. Material: peripheral blood. These receptors were collected from a woman in her twenties or thirties with acute or convalescent COVID-19. CDR3s include the opening cysteine and the closing phenylalanine or tryptophan. The order of the fields is V gene, clone size, J gene, D gene, CDR3 length, CDR3 protein, CDR3 DNA. D genes are given only for firm matches. The size field is filled for only some rows; it gives once, few, many or a size class.

v_call: TRBV4-2; clone_size: -; j_call: TRBJ1-2; d_call: -; cdr3_length: 15; cdr3_aa: CASSQDRGATYGYTF; cdr3_nt: TGTGCCAGCAGCCAAGATCGGGGGGCTACCTATGGCTACACCTTC
v_call: TRBV7-6; clone_size: once; j_call: TRBJ2-1; d_call: TRBD2; cdr3_length: 17; cdr3_aa: CASSLVGGLAGPNEQFF; cdr3_nt: TGTGCCAGCAGCTTAGTCGGAGGGCTAGCGGGACCCAATGAGCAGTTCTTC
v_call: TRBV30; clone_size: once; j_call: TRBJ1-5; d_call: TRBD1; cdr3_length: 14; cdr3_aa: CASGQGIGNQPQHF; cdr3_nt: TGTGCCTCGGGACAGGGAATTGGTAATCAGCCCCAGCATTTT
v_call: TRBV6-6; clone_size: -; j_call: TRBJ2-2; d_call: -; cdr3_length: 15; cdr3_aa: CASSYPGSGAGELFF; cdr3_nt: TGTGCCAGCAGTTACCCGGGGTCGGGAGCCGGGGAGCTGTTTTTT
v_call: TRBV5-6; clone_size: -; j_call: TRBJ1-6; d_call: TRBD1; cdr3_length: 17; cdr3_aa: CASSLGAGGPGNSPLHF; cdr3_nt: TGTGCCAGCAGCTTGGGGGCAGGGGGCCCGGGGAATTCACCCCTCCACTTT
v_call: TRBV4-2; clone_size: -; j_call: TRBJ2-3; d_call: TRBD2; cdr3_length: 17; cdr3_aa: CASSQEITGTRPDTQYF; cdr3_nt: TGTGCCAGCAGCCAAGAAATAACCGGGACTAGGCCAGATACGCAGTATTTT
v_call: TRBV6-5; clone_size: many; j_call: TRBJ2-1; d_call: -; cdr3_length: 15; cdr3_aa: CASSYSLTGNNEQFF; cdr3_nt: TGTGCCAGCAGTTACTCGTTAACGGGTAACAATGAGCAGTTCTTC
v_call: TRBV21-1; clone_size: -; j_call: TRBJ1-5; d_call: -; cdr3_length: 18; cdr3_aa: CASSKETGGANSNQPQHF; cdr3_nt: TGTGCCAGCAGCAAAGAAACAGGGGGGGCAAATAGCAATCAGCCCCAGCATTTT
v_call: TRBV29-1; clone_size: -; j_call: TRBJ1-2; d_call: TRBD1; cdr3_length: 13; cdr3_aa: CSVEDDRGLGYTF; cdr3_nt: TGCAGCGTTGAAGATGACAGGGGGCTTGGCTACACCTTC
v_call: TRBV6-5; clone_size: once; j_call: TRBJ2-1; d_call: TRBD2; cdr3_length: 16; cdr3_aa: CASSYLAESSYNEQFF; cdr3_nt: TGTGCCAGCAGTTACCTAGCGGAGAGCTCCTACAATGAGCAGTTCTTC
v_call: TRBV3-1/TRBV3-2; clone_size: -; j_call: TRBJ2-3; d_call: -; cdr3_length: 13; cdr3_aa: CASSQDSPDTQYF; cdr3_nt: TGTGCCAGCAGCCAAGATAGCCCAGATACGCAGTATTTT
v_call: TRBV29-1; clone_size: -; j_call: TRBJ1-6; d_call: -; cdr3_length: 13; cdr3_aa: CSVQAEYNSPLHF; cdr3_nt: TGCAGCGTTCAGGCTGAATATAATTCACCCCTCCACTTT
v_call: TRBV7-2; clone_size: -; j_call: TRBJ1-6; d_call: -; cdr3_length: 15; cdr3_aa: CASSVEGLSRSPLHF; cdr3_nt: TGTGCCAGCAGCGTAGAGGGGCTCTCAAGGTCACCCCTCCACTTT
v_call: TRBV7-6; clone_size: -; j_call: TRBJ2-2; d_call: TRBD2; cdr3_length: 19; cdr3_aa: CASSLILQPGTTLSGELFF; cdr3_nt: TGTGCCAGCAGCTTGATTCTTCAGCCGGGGACTACCTTGAGCGGGGAGCTGTTTTTT
v_call: TRBV4-3; clone_size: -; j_call: TRBJ1-6; d_call: -; cdr3_length: 15; cdr3_aa: CASSQDSQIRSPLHF; cdr3_nt: TGCGCCAGCAGCCAAGATAGCCAAATCCGGTCACCCCTCCACTTT
v_call: TRBV12-5; clone_size: -; j_call: TRBJ2-1; d_call: -; cdr3_length: 16; cdr3_aa: CASGHPSGRFYNEQFF; cdr3_nt: TGTGCTAGTGGTCACCCAAGCGGAAGATTCTACAATGAGCAGTTCTTC
v_call: TRBV7-9; clone_size: -; j_call: TRBJ2-1; d_call: TRBD2; cdr3_length: 16; cdr3_aa: CASSLYGTSGYNEQFF; cdr3_nt: TGTGCCAGCAGCTTATACGGGACTAGCGGATACAATGAGCAGTTCTTC
v_call: TRBV28; clone_size: -; j_call: TRBJ2-1; d_call: TRBD2; cdr3_length: 16; cdr3_aa: CATTTSGRGSYNEQFF; cdr3_nt: TGTGCCACGACGACTAGCGGGAGAGGCTCCTACAATGAGCAGTTCTTC
v_call: TRBV6-2/TRBV6-3; clone_size: -; j_call: TRBJ2-1; d_call: TRBD2; cdr3_length: 16; cdr3_aa: CASRPQQREFYNEQFF; cdr3_nt: TGTGCCAGCAGACCTCAGCAGCGGGAGTTCTACAATGAGCAGTTCTTC
v_call: TRBV12-5; clone_size: -; j_call: TRBJ2-3; d_call: -; cdr3_length: 12; cdr3_aa: CASGLLRDTQYF; cdr3_nt: TGTGCTAGTGGTTTGTTGCGGGATACGCAGTATTTT
v_call: TRBV2; clone_size: -; j_call: TRBJ2-5; d_call: -; cdr3_length: 13; cdr3_aa: CASVPLPRETQYF; cdr3_nt: TGTGCCAGCGTCCCACTACCTCGGGAGACCCAGTACTTC
v_call: TRBV6-6; clone_size: -; j_call: TRBJ1-1; d_call: -; cdr3_length: 13; cdr3_aa: CASTGDTYTEAFF; cdr3_nt: TGTGCCAGCACCGGGGACACCTACACTGAAGCTTTCTTT
v_call: TRBV5-4; clone_size: -; j_call: TRBJ1-4; d_call: TRBD1; cdr3_length: 14; cdr3_aa: CASRMDRGAEKLFF; cdr3_nt: TGTGCCAGCAGGATGGACAGGGGCGCTGAAAAACTGTTTTTT
v_call: TRBV7-9; clone_size: once; j_call: TRBJ1-2; d_call: TRBD1; cdr3_length: 17; cdr3_aa: CASSPRPGQGVNYGYTF; cdr3_nt: TGTGCCAGCAGCCCCCGACCGGGACAGGGGGTTAACTATGGCTACACCTTC
v_call: TRBV25-1; clone_size: -; j_call: TRBJ1-3; d_call: TRBD1; cdr3_length: 16; cdr3_aa: CASSESPTGYGNTIYF; cdr3_nt: TGTGCCAGCAGTGAATCCCCGACAGGGTATGGAAACACCATATATTTT
v_call: TRBV3-1/TRBV3-2; clone_size: -; j_call: TRBJ2-1; d_call: TRBD2; cdr3_length: 16; cdr3_aa: CASSPPSGSSYNEQFF; cdr3_nt: TGTGCCAGCAGCCCTCCTAGCGGGAGCTCCTACAATGAGCAGTTCTTC
v_call: TRBV5-1; clone_size: -; j_call: TRBJ1-3; d_call: -; cdr3_length: 15; cdr3_aa: CASSLEARVGNTIYF; cdr3_nt: TGCGCCAGCAGCTTGGAGGCCAGGGTAGGAAACACCATATATTTT
v_call: TRBV19; clone_size: -; j_call: TRBJ2-7; d_call: -; cdr3_length: 12; cdr3_aa: CASSIEAGEQYF; cdr3_nt: TGTGCCAGTAGTATAGAAGCCGGGGAGCAGTACTTC
v_call: TRBV4-3; clone_size: few; j_call: TRBJ2-7; d_call: -; cdr3_length: 13; cdr3_aa: CASSQGGGGEQYF; cdr3_nt: TGCGCCAGCAGCCAAGGGGGAGGGGGCGAGCAGTACTTC
v_call: TRBV29-1; clone_size: -; j_call: TRBJ1-5; d_call: -; cdr3_length: 13; cdr3_aa: CSVETGPREPQHF; cdr3_nt: TGCAGCGTTGAAACAGGCCCCCGGGAGCCCCAGCATTTT
v_call: TRBV11-3; clone_size: -; j_call: TRBJ1-2; d_call: -; cdr3_length: 17; cdr3_aa: CASSLDVGGRGYSGYTF; cdr3_nt: TGTGCCAGCAGCTTAGATGTCGGCGGGAGAGGCTACTCTGGCTACACCTTC
v_call: TRBV4-1; clone_size: -; j_call: TRBJ2-1; d_call: -; cdr3_length: 16; cdr3_aa: CASSQTFSGDLNEQFF; cdr3_nt: TGCGCCAGCAGCCAAACGTTTTCGGGAGATTTGAATGAGCAGTTCTTC
v_call: TRBV7-9; clone_size: -; j_call: TRBJ1-1; d_call: -; cdr3_length: 14; cdr3_aa: CASSAAAGGTEAFF; cdr3_nt: TGTGCCAGCAGCGCTGCGGCCGGAGGGACTGAAGCTTTCTTT
v_call: TRBV2; clone_size: -; j_call: TRBJ1-2; d_call: -; cdr3_length: 13; cdr3_aa: CATTGGEAYGYTF; cdr3_nt: TGTGCCACCACCGGAGGGGAGGCCTATGGCTACACCTTC
v_call: TRBV7-6; clone_size: -; j_call: TRBJ2-5; d_call: -; cdr3_length: 18; cdr3_aa: CASSLGLGVGVVQETQYF; cdr3_nt: TGTGCCAGCAGCTTAGGCCTCGGGGTCGGGGTAGTCCAAGAGACCCAGTACTTC
v_call: TRBV29-1; clone_size: once; j_call: TRBJ2-5; d_call: TRBD2; cdr3_length: 17; cdr3_aa: CSVGGGGTSGSFGTQYF; cdr3_nt: TGCAGCGTTGGAGGGGGAGGGACTAGCGGGAGTTTTGGGACCCAGTACTTC
v_call: TRBV9; clone_size: -; j_call: TRBJ2-2; d_call: -; cdr3_length: 14; cdr3_aa: CASSSRRDPGELFF; cdr3_nt: TGTGCCAGCAGCTCCCGGAGGGACCCCGGGGAGCTGTTTTTT
v_call: TRBV7-2; clone_size: -; j_call: TRBJ2-4; d_call: -; cdr3_length: 15; cdr3_aa: CASSLPGVTKNIQYF; cdr3_nt: TGTGCCAGCAGCTTACCAGGGGTCACCAAAAACATTCAGTACTTC
v_call: TRBV6-5; clone_size: -; j_call: TRBJ2-7; d_call: TRBD2; cdr3_length: 15; cdr3_aa: CASSPGTSGSGEQYF; cdr3_nt: TGTGCCAGCAGCCCCGGGACTAGCGGGAGTGGAGAGCAGTACTTC
v_call: TRBV7-2; clone_size: -; j_call: TRBJ2-5; d_call: TRBD2; cdr3_length: 16; cdr3_aa: CASSLQLAGGLQTQYF; cdr3_nt: TGTGCCAGCAGCCTACAACTAGCGGGAGGGCTTCAGACCCAGTACTTC